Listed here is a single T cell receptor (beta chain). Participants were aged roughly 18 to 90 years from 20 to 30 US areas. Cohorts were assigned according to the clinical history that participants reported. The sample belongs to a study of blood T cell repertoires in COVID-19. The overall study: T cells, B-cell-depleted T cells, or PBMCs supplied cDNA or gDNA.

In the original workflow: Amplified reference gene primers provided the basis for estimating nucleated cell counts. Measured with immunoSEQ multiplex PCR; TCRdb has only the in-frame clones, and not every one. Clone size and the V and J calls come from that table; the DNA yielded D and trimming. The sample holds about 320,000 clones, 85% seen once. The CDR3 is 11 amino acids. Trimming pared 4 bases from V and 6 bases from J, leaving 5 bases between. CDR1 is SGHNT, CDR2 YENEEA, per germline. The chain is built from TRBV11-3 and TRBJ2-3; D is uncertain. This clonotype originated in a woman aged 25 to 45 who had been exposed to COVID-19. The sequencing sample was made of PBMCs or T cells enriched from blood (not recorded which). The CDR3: CASSSQDTQYF. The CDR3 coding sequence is TGTGCCAGCAGCTCTCAGGATACGCAGTATTTT. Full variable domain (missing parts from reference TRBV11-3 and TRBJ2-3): EAGVVQSPRYKIIEKKQPVAFWCNPISGHNTLYWYLQNLGQGPELLIRYENEEAVDDSQLPKDRFSAERLKGVDSTLKIQPAELGDSAVYLCASSSQDTQYFGPGTRLTVL.